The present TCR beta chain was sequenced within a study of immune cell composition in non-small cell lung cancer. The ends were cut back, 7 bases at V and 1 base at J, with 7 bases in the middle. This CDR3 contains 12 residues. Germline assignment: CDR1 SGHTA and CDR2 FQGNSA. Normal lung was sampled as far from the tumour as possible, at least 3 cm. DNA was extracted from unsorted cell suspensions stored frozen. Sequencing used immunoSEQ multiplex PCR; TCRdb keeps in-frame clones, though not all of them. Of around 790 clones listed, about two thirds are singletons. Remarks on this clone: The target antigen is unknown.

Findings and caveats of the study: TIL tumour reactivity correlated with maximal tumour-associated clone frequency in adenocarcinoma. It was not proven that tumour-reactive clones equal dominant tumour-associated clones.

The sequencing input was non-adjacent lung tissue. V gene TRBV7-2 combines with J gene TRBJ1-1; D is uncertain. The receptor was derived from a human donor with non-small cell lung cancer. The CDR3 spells CASNTGNTEAFF. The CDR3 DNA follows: TGTGCCAGCAACACGGGGAACACTGAAGCTTTCTTT.